There are a few counts of the clone carrying this T cell receptor (beta chain). Its antigen is currently unknown. The authors built TCR beta libraries using iRepertoire HTBI primers and Arm-PCR of CDR3 regions. TCRdb re-called the multiplex PCR reads through MiXCR, storing one row per CDR3 protein. Here the sample spans roughly 520,000 distinct CDR3 sequences, around 12% being singletons. This specimen comes from a study of regulatory T cells in long-lasting Graves disease. Points from the study as a whole: New patients shared fewer public clonotypes (around 970) than persistent patients did (more than 2,500). Among samples with persistent disease, TRBV28, TRBJ1-2 and TRBJ2-5 were favored.

As for time point: newly diagnosed GD, antithyroid drugs for less than 3 months. The TCR library was prepared using RNA isolated from PBMCs. Graves' disease diagnoses used American Thyroid Association guidelines. An approximately 10-milliliter sample of peripheral blood was drawn into EDTA tubes. The germline CDR1 and CDR2 sequences are LGHDT and YNNKEL (reference sequence). This CDR3 region has 16 residues. This sample was shared with a second study, whose subject was T cells in Graves' hyperthyroidism and ophthalmopathy.

The sample here was peripheral blood mononuclear cells (PBMCs), taken at new diagnosis, from a patient treated with antithyroid drugs. The receptor was derived from a woman younger than 45 with Graves disease. The rearrangement joins TRBV3-1 to TRBJ2-1, with TRBD2 matching 11 bases. Matching the DNA end better, TRBJ2-5 makes the J call doubtful. The CDR3 loop is CASSQEGVAGGETQYF. The CDR3 DNA follows: TGTGCCAGCAGCCAAGAAGGGGTAGCGGGAGGGGAGACCCAGTACTTC.